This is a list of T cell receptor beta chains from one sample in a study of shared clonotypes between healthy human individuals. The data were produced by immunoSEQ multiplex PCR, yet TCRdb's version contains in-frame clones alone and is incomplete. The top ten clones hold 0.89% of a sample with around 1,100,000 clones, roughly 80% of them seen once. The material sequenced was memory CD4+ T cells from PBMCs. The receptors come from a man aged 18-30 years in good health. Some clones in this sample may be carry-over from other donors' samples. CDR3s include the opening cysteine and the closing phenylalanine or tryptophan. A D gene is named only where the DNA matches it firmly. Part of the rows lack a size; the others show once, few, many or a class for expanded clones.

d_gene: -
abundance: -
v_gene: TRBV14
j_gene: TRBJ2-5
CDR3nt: TGTGCCAGCAGACCTTCGGGGGGCGCGGAGACCCAGTACTTC
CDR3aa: CASRPSGGAETQYF

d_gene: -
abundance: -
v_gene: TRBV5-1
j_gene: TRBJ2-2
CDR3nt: TGCGCCAGCAGTTACGGGGGTTCGTTCGCCGGGGAGCTGTTTTTT
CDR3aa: CASSYGGSFAGELFF

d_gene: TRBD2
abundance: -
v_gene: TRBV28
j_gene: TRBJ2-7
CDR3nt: TGTGCCAGCACCGCCCAATTACCGGGAGGCCCTCCCTACGAGCAGTACTTC
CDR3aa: CASTAQLPGGPPYEQYF

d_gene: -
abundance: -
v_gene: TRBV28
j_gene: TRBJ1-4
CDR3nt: TGTGCCAGCAGTACCATGGAGGCTGCAACTAATGAAAAACTGTTTTTT
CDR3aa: CASSTMEAATNEKLFF

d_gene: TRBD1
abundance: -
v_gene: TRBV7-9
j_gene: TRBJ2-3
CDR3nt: TGTGCCAGCAGCTTAGCGGGGACAGGGACGCAGTATTTT
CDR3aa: CASSLAGTGTQYF

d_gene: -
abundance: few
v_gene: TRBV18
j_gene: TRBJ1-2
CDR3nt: TGTGCCAGCTCGCTACAGGAAGGATCGAACTATGGCTACACCTTC
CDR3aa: CASSLQEGSNYGYTF

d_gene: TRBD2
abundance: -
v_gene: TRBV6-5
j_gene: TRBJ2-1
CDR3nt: TGTGCCAGCGGACTAGCGGGAGGCCTGGGGCAGTTCTTC
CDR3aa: CASGLAGGLGQFF

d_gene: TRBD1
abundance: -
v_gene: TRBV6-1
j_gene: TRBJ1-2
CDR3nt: TGTGCCAATAGGGACAGTGGCTATGGCTACACCTTC
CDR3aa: CANRDSGYGYTF

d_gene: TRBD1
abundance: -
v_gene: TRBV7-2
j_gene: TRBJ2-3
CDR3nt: TGTGCCAGCAGCTTAAGGGGACAGCCATCAGATACGCAGTATTTT
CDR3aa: CASSLRGQPSDTQYF

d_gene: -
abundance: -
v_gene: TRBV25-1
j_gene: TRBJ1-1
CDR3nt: TGTGCCAGCAGTGAATCTCAGGGCCCCGTGGCTGAAGCTTTCTTT
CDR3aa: CASSESQGPVAEAFF

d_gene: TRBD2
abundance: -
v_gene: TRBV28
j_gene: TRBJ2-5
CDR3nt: TGTGCCAGCAGAGGGCTAGCGGGAGTTGAGACCCAGTACTTC
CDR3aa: CASRGLAGVETQYF

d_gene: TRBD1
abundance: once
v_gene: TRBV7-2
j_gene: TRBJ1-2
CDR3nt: TGTGCCAACAGCTGGACAGGGGAAGCTGGCTACACCTTC
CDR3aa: CANSWTGEAGYTF

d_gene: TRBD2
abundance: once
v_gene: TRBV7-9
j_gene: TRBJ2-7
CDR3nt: TGTGCCAGCAGTACCCCGAGCGGGGGATCCTACGAGCAGTACTTC
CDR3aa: CASSTPSGGSYEQYF

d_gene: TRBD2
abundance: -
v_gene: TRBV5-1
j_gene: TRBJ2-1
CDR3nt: TGCGCCAGCAGCTTGCAAACGGGAGGCAATGAGCAGTTCTTC
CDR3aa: CASSLQTGGNEQFF

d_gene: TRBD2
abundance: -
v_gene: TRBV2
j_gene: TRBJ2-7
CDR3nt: TGTGCCAGCTGTACTGGCGGGAGGAACTACGAGCAGTACTTC
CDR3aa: CASCTGGRNYEQYF

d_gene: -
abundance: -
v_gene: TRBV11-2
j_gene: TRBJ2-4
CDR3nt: TGTGCCAGCACCTTCAGGGACGGTGGTAGTAGGGACATTCAGTACTTC
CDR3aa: CASTFRDGGSRDIQYF

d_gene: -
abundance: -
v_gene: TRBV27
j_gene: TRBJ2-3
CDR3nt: TGTGCCAGCATTTCCTTGGCGAGCACAGATACGCAGTATTTT
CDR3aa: CASISLASTDTQYF

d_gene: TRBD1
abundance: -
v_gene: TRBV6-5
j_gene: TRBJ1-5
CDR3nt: TGTGCCAGCAGCCCCGACAGGGGGGGAAGTCAGCCCCAGCATTTT
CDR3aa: CASSPDRGGSQPQHF

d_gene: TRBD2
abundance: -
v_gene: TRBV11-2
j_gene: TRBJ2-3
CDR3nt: TGTGCCAGCAGCTTAGGGGCTAGCGGGAGCGGGATGGATACGCAGTATTTT
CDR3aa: CASSLGASGSGMDTQYF

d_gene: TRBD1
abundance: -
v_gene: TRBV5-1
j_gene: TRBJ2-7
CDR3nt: TGCGCCAGCAGCTACCCGGGACAGGGTTACGAGCAGTACTTC
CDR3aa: CASSYPGQGYEQYF

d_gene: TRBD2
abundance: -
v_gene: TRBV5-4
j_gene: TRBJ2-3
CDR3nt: TGTGCCAGCAGCTTACCCTCCGGGAGGGGGGCAGATACGCAGTATTTT
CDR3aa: CASSLPSGRGADTQYF

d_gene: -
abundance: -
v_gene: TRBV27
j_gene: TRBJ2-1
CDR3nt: TGTGCCAGCAGTTTCGGGTCTAGCTTCTACAATGAGCAGTTCTTC
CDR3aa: CASSFGSSFYNEQFF

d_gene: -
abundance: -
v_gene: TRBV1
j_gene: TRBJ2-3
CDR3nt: TGCACCAGCAGCCAAGATGTGGACTACCGGCTTAAGAGACATACGCAGTATTTT
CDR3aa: CTSSQDVDYRLKRHTQYF

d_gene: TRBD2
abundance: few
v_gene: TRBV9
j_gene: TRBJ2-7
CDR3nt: TGTGCCAGCAGCGCCCGGGACTACACCGCCTACGAGCAGTACTTC
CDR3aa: CASSARDYTAYEQYF

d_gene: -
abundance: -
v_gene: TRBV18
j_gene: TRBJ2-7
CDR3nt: TGTGCCAGCTCACCCCCCACAGGTGCAGGGTACGAGCAGTACTTC
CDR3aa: CASSPPTGAGYEQYF

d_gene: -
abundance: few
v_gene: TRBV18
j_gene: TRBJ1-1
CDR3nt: TGTGCCAGCTCACCAGGACTCAGGAACACTGAAGCTTTCTTT
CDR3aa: CASSPGLRNTEAFF

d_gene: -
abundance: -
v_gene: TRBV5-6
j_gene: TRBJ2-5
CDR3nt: TGTGCCAGCAGCTTGAGGGCACCACACCAAGAGACCCAGTACTTC
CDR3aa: CASSLRAPHQETQYF

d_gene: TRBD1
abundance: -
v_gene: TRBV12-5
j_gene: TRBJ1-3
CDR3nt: TGTGCTAGTGGTCGACAGGGTGCCGGAAACACCATATATTTT
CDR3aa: CASGRQGAGNTIYF

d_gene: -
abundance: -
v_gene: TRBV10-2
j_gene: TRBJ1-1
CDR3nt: TGCGCCAGCACCGTCGGTTCCACTCCGGCTTTCTTT
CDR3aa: CASTVGSTPAFF

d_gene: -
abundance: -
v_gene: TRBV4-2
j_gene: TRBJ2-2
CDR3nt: TGTGCCAGCAGCTTCCTCTCCGAGCGGGACACCGGGGAGCTGTTTTTT
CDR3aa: CASSFLSERDTGELFF

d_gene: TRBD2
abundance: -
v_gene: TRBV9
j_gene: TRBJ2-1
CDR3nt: TGTGCCAGCAGCCCAACCTGGACTAGTTCATCCAATGAGCAGTTCTTC
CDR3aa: CASSPTWTSSSNEQFF

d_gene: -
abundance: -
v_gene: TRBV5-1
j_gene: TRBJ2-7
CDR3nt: TGCGCCAGCAGCTTACAGGGTAGAGAGCAGTACTTC
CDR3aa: CASSLQGREQYF

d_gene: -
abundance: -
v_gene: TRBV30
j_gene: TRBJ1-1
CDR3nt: TGTGCCTGGAGTGGACGGTTCGCTGAAGCTTTCTTT
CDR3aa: CAWSGRFAEAFF

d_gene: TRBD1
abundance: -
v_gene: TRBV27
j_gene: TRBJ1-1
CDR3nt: TGTGCCAGCAGTTCCTACGACAGGGGGCGAGTCACTGAAGCTTTCTTT
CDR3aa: CASSSYDRGRVTEAFF

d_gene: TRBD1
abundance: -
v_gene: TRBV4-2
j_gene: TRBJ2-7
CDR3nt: TGTGCCAGCAGCCAAGGGCATACCGGGACAGGGGCCTACGAGCAGTACTTC
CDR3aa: CASSQGHTGTGAYEQYF